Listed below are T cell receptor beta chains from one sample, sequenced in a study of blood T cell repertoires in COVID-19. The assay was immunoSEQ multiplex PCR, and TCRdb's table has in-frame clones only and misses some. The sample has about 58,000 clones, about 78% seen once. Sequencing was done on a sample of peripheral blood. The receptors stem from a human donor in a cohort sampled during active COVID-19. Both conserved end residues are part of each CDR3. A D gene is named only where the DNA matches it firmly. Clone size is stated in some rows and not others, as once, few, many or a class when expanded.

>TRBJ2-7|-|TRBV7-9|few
CASSLTSARGPRQYF
TGTGCCAGCAGCTTAACCTCGGCGCGGGGGCCTCGACAGTACTTC
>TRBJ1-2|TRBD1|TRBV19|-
CASIITGTGFYGYTF
TGTGCCAGTATTATAACCGGGACAGGCTTCTATGGCTACACCTTC
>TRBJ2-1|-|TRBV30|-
CAWSPGNPYNEQFF
TGTGCCTGGAGTCCCGGGAATCCCTACAATGAGCAGTTCTTC
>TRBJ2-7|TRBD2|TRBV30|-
CAWTSGRSYEQYF
TGTGCCTGGACTAGCGGGAGGTCCTACGAGCAGTACTTC
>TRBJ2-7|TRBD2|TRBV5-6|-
CASRFRTSGFYEQYF
TGTGCCAGCAGATTCAGGACTAGCGGTTTCTACGAGCAGTACTTC
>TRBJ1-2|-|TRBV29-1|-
CSVGPGSNYGYTF
TGCAGCGTTGGGCCGGGTTCAAACTATGGCTACACCTTC
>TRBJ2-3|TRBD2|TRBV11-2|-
CASSLGLAGGPADTQYF
TGTGCCAGCAGCCTGGGACTAGCGGGGGGGCCTGCAGATACGCAGTATTTT
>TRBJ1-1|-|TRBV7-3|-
CASSLMRSTEAFF
TGTGCCAGCAGCTTAATGAGGTCCACTGAAGCTTTCTTT
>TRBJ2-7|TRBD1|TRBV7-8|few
CASSRDRVPYEQYF
TGTGCCAGCAGCCGGGACAGGGTCCCCTACGAGCAGTACTTC
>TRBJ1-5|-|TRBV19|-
CASSGGHRSNQPQHF
TGTGCCAGTAGCGGGGGGCATCGTAGCAATCAGCCCCAGCATTTT
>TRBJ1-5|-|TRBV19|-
CASSPGLRSGPQHF
TGTGCCAGTAGTCCGGGACTGCGATCGGGGCCCCAGCATTTT